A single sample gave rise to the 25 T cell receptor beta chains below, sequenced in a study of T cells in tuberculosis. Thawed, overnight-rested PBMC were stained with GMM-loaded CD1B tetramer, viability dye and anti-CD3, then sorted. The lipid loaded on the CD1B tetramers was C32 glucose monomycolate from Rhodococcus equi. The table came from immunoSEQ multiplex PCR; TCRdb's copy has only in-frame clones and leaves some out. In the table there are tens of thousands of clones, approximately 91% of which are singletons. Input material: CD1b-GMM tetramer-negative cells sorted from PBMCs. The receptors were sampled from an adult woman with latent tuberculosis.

In DNA form, the CDR3 reads TGTGCCAGCAGATCTACAGGGGGGTTCACTGAAGCTTTCTTT. It specifies CASRSTGGFTEAFF. V gene TRBV5-5 combines with J gene TRBJ1-1, with TRBD1 identical over 8 bases. This CDR3 region has 14 residues. V was pared by 5 bases and J by 4 bases, with 7 bases of the junction left unmatched. From germline, CDR1 is SGHKS and CDR2 YYEKEE (reference sequence).

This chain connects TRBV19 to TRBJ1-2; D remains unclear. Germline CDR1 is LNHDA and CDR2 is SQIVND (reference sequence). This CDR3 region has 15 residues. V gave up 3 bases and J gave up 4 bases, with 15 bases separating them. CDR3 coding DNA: TGTGCCAGTAGTATTGGAGTGGCGCTTGGCTATGGCTACACCTTC. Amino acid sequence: CASSIGVALGYGYTF.

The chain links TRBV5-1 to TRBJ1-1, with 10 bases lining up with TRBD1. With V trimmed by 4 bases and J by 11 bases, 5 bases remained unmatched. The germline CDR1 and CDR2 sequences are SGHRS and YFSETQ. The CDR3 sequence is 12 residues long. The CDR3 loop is CASSLTGGMAFF. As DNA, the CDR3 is TGCGCCAGCAGCCTGACAGGGGGCATGGCTTTCTTT.

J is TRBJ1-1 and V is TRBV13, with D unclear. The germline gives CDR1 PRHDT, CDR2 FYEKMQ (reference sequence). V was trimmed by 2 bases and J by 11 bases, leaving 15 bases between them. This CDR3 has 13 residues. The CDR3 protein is CASSLPPGSAAFF. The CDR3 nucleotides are TGTGCCAGCAGCTTACCCCCGGGGAGTGCTGCTTTCTTT.

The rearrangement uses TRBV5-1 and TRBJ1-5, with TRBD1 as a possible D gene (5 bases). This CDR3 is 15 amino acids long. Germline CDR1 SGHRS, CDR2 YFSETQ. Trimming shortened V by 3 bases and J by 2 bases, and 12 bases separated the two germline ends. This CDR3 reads CASSSDGRGNQPQHF. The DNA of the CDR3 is TGCGCCAGCAGCTCAGACGGCAGGGGCAATCAGCCCCAGCATTTT.

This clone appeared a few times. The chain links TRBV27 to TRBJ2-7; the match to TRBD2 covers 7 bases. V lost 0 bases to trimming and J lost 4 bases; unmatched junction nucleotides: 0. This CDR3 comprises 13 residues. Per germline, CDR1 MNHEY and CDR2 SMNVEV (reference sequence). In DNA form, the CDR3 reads TGTGCCAGCAGTTTATCGCGGGGGTACGAGCAGTACGTC. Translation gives CASSLSRGYEQYV.

The CDR3 nucleotides are TGCGCCAGCAGCTGGACAGGGGGGGGGACAGATACGCAGTATTTT. Its translation: CASSWTGGGTDTQYF. V and J are TRBV5-1 and TRBJ2-3; TRBD1 matches 10 bases. This CDR3 is 15 amino acids long. V dropped 3 bases and J dropped 3; count of bases not matched to a gene: 4. The germline V gene encodes CDR1 SGHRS and CDR2 YFSETQ.

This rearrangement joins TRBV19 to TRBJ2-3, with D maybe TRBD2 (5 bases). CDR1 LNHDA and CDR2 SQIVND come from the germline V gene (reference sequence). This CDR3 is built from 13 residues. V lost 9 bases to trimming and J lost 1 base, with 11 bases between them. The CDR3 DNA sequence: TGTGCCAGCACTCGGGGAGGCACAGATACGCAGTATTTT. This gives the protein CASTRGGTDTQYF. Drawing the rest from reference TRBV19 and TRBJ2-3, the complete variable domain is DGGITQSPKYLFRKEGQNVTLSCEQNLNHDAMYWYRQDPGQGLRLIYYSQIVNDFQKGDIAEGYSVSREKKESFPLTVTSAQKNPTAFYLCASTRGGTDTQYFGPGTRLTVL.

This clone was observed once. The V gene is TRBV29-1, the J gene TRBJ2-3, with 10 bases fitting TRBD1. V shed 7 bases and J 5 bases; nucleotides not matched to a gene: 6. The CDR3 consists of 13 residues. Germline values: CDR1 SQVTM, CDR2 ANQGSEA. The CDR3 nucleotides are TGCAGCGCCGACAGGGGGCTGGGAGATACGCAGTATTTT. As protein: CSADRGLGDTQYF.

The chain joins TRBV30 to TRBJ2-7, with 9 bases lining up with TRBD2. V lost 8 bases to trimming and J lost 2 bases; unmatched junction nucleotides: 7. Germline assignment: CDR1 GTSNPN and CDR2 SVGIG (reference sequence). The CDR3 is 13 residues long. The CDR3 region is CAGGGGGAYEQYF. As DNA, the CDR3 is TGTGCCGGGGGGGGCGGGGGGGCCTACGAGCAGTACTTC.

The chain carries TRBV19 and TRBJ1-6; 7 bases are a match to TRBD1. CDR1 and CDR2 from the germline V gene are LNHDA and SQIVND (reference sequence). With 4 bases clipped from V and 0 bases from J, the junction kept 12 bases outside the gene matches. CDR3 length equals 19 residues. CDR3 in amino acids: CASSTWTGRSSSYNSPLHF. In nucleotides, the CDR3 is TGTGCCAGTAGTACCTGGACAGGACGGAGCAGCTCCTATAATTCACCCCTCCACTTT.

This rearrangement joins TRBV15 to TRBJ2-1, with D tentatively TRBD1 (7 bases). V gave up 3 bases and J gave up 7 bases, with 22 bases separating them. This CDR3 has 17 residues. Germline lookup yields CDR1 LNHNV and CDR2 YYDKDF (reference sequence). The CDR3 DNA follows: TGTGCCACCAGCAGTAGAACGCAGGGGGGTGGGGGTAATGAGCAGTTCTTC. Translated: CATSSRTQGGGGNEQFF.

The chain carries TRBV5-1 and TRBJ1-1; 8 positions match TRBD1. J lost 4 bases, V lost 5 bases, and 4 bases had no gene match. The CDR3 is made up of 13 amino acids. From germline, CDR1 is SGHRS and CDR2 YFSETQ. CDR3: CASRITGGTEAFF. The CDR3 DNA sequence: TGCGCCAGCAGAATAACAGGGGGCACTGAAGCTTTCTTT.

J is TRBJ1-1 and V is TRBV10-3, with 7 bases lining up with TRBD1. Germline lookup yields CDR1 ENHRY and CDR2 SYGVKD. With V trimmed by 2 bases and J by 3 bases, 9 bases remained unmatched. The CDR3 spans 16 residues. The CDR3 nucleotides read TGTGCCATCAGTGAGGGACGGACAGGTCCCGACACTGAAGCTTTCTTT. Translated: CAISEGRTGPDTEAFF.

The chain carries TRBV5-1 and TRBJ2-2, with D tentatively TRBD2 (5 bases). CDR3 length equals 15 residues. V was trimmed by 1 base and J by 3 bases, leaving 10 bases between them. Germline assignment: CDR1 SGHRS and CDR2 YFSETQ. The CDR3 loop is CASSLKVRDTGELFF. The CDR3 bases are TGCGCCAGCAGCTTGAAAGTGAGGGACACCGGGGAGCTGTTTTTT.

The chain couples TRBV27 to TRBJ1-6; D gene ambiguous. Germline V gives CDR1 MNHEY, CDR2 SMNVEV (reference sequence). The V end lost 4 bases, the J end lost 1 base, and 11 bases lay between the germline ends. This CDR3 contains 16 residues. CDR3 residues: CASSSGSGSYNSPLHF. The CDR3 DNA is TGTGCCAGCAGTTCCGGATCGGGTTCCTATAATTCACCCCTCCACTTT.

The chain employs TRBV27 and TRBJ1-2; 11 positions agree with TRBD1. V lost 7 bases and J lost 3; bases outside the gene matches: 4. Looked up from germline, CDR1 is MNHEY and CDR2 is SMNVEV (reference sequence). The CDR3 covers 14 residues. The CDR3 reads CASTPGQGDYGYTF. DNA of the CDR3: TGTGCCAGCACCCCGGGACAGGGGGACTATGGCTACACCTTC.

This CDR3 is CTSSQVTSCEQYV. CDR3 in DNA: TGCACCAGCAGCCAAGTGACTAGCTGCGAGCAGTACGTC. The chain combines TRBV1 with TRBJ2-7; the table assigns TRBD2, which was not confirmed against the DNA. TRBV1 is recorded as a pseudogene. The CDR3 totals 13 residues.

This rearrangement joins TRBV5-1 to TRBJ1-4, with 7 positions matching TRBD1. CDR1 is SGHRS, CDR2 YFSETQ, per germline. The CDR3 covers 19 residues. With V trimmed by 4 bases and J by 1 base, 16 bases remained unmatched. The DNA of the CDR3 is TGCGCCAGCAGCAGAGACAGGGTACGGATGCGGGGAACTAATGAAAAACTGTTTTTT. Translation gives CASSRDRVRMRGTNEKLFF.

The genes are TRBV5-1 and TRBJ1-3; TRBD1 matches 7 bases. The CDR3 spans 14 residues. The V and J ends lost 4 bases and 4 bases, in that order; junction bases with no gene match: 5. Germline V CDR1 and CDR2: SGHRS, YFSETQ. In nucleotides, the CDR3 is TGCGCCAGCAGCCTGACAGGGTTGGGAAACACCATATATTTT. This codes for CASSLTGLGNTIYF.

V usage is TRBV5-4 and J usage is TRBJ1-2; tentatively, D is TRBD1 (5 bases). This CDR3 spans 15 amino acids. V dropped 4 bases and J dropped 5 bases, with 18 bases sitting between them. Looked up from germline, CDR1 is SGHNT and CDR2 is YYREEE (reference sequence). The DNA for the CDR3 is TGTGCCAGCAGCCTCACCTCGACAGTCCAATATGGCTACACCTTC. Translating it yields CASSLTSTVQYGYTF. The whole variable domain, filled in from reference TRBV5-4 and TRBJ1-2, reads ETGVTQSPTHLIKTRGQQVTLRCSSQSGHNTVSWYQQALGQGPQFIFQYYREEENGRGNFPPRFSGLQFPNYSSELNVNALELDDSALYLCASSLTSTVQYGYTFGSGTRLTVV.

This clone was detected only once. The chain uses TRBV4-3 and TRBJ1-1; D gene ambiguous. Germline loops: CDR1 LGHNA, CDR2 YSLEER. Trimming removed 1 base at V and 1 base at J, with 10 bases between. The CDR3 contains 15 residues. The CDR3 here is CASSQVGGRNTEAFF. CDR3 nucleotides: TGCGCCAGCAGCCAAGTTGGAGGGCGGAACACTGAAGCTTTCTTT.

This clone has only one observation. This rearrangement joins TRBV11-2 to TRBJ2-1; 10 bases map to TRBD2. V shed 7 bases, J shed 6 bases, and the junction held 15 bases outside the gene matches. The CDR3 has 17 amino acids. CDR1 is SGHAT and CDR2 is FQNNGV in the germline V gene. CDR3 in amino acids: CASKEKGGLAGVNEQFF. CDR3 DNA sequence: TGTGCCAGCAAAGAAAAGGGGGGGCTAGCGGGGGTCAATGAGCAGTTCTTC.

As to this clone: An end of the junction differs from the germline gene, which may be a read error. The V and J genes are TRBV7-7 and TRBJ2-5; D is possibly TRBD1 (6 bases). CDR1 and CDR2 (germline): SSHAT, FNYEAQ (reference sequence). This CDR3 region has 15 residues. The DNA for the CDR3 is TGTGCTAGCAGCCTGGGGGCGGGTCAAGGAGAGACCCAGTACTTC. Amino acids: CASSLGAGQGETQYF. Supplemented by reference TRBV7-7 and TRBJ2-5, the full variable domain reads GAGVSQSPRYKVTKRGQDVTLRCDPISSHATLYWYQQALGQGPEFLTYFNYEAQPDKSGLPSDRFSAERPEGSISTLTIQRTEQRDSAMYRCASSLGAGQGETQYFGPGTRLLVL.

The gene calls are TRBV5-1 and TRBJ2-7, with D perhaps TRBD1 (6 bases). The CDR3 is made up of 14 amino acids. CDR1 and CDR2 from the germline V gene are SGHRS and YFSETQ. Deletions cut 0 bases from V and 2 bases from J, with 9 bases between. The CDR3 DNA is TGCGCCAGCAGCTTGGACGACAGGACCTACGAGCAGTACGTC. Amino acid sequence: CASSLDDRTYEQYV.